This T cell receptor beta chain was observed in a study of OX40 agonist ivuxolimab in advanced cancers. Clones were read by immunoSEQ multiplex PCR, and TCRdb kept only the in-frame ones, dropping some. The data show fewer than 55,000 clones, with over 80% seen just once and 6.8% held by the top ten. The CDR3 has 17 amino acids. Per germline, CDR1 MNHEY and CDR2 SMNVEV (reference sequence). V lost 1 base to trimming and J lost 2 bases, with 17 bases between them. The sequencing used CD4+ or CD8+ T cells sorted from blood, collected in a trial of the OX40 agonist ivuxolimab. The rearrangement joins TRBV27 to TRBJ2-5; D is perhaps TRBD1 or TRBD2 (5 bases each). The sequence came from an adult with an advanced solid tumor such as melanoma, head and neck, liver or kidney cancer. This CDR3 reads CASSLFWDERVQETQYF. The CDR3 region has the DNA TGTGCCAGCAGTTTATTCTGGGACGAGAGAGTACAAGAGACCCAGTACTTC.